This T cell receptor (beta chain) was obtained from a study of identical twins. Study results and caveats: Conclusions leaned on cross-sectional statistical analysis and did not track the same donors over time. Beta clonotypes that were abundant in cord blood contained fewer insertions, a pattern absent from memory repertoires.

This clonotype occurred a few times. The antigen is not known. TCRdb recomputed calls from the 5' RACE reads with MiXCR, one row per CDR3 protein. The table lists 450,000 or so distinct CDR3 sequences, 12% to 15% of them singletons, with over 0.5% in the top ten. These same data were also listed under a study on yellow fever vaccine responses in identical twins. From that study: The authors reported partly convergent, partly personalized vaccine responses in identical twins.

The sample comprised CD4+ T cells sorted from blood. This TCR was recovered from a woman under 30 in good health.

CDR3 bases: TGTGCCAGCAGCGTAGTGGGTACAGGCTCCACCGGGGAGCTGTTTTTT. It specifies CASSVVGTGSTGELFF. The gene calls are TRBV9 and TRBJ2-2, with D perhaps matching TRBD1 (5 bases). This CDR3 spans 16 amino acids. Per germline, CDR1 SGDLS and CDR2 YYNGEE. Trimming shortened V by 0 bases and J by 4 bases, and 13 bases separated the two germline ends. Full variable domain (rest looked up from reference TRBV9 and TRBJ2-2): DSGVTQTPKHLITATGQRVTLRCSPRSGDLSVYWYQQSLDQGLQFLIQYYNGEERAKGNILERFSAQQFPDLHSELNLSSLELGDSALYFCASSVVGTGSTGELFFGEGSRLTVL.